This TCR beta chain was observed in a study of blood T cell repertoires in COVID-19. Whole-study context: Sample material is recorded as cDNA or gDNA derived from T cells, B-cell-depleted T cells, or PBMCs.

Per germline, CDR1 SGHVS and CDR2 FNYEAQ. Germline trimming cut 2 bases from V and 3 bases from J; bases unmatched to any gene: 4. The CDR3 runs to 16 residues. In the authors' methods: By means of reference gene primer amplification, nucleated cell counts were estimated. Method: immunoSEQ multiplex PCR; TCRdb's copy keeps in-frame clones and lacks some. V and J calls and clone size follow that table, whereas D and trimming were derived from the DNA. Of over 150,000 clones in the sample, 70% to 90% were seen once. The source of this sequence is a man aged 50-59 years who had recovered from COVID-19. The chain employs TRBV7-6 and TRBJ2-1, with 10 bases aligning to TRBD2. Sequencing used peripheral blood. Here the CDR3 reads CASSLLAGAIYNEQFF. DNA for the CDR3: TGTGCCAGCAGCTTACTAGCGGGAGCCATCTACAATGAGCAGTTCTTC.